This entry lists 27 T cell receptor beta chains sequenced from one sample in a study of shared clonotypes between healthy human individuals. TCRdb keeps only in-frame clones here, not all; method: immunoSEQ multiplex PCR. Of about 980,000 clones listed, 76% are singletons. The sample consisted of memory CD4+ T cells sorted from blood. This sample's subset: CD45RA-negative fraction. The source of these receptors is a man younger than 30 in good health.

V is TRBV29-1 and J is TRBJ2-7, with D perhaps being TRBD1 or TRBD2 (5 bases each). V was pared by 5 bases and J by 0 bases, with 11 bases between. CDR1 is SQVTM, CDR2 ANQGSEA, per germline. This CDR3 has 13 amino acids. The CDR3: CSVPGRSSYEQYF. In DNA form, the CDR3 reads TGCAGCGTTCCGGGACGGAGCTCCTACGAGCAGTACTTC.

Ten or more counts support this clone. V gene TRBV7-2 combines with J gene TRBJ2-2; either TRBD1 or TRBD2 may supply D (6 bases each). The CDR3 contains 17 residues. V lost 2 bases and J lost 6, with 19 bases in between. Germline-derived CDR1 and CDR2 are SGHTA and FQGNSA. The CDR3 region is CASSLLGGYPPPGELFF. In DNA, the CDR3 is TGTGCCAGCAGCTTACTGGGGGGCTACCCCCCACCCGGGGAGCTGTTTTTT.

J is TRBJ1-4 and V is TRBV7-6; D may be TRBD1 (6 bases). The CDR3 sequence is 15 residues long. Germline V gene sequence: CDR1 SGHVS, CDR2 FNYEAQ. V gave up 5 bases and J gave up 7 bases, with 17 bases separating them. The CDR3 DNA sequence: TGTGCCAGCAGCCCAAGACAGGTGTACCCTGAAAAACTGTTTTTT. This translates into CASSPRQVYPEKLFF.

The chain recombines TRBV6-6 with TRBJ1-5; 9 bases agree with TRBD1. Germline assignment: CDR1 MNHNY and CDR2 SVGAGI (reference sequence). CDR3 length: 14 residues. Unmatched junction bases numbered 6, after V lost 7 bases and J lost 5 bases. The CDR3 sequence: CASMTGGLYQPQHF. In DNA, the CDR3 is TGTGCCAGCATGACAGGGGGGCTATATCAGCCCCAGCATTTT.

The CDR3 is CSVAGRDEQYF. The CDR3 nucleotides are TGCAGCGTTGCAGGACGGGACGAGCAGTACTTC. The rearrangement joins TRBV29-1 to TRBJ2-7; the D is unclear. The CDR3 has 11 residues. Germline V CDR1 and CDR2: SQVTM, ANQGSEA. Trimming cost V 4 bases and J 5 bases, with 9 bases left between them.

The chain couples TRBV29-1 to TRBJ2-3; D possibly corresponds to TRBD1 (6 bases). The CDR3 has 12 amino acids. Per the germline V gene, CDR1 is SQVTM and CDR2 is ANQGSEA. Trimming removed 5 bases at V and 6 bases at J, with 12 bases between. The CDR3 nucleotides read TGCAGCGTTCATCAGGGGACCGATACGCAGTATTTT. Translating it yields CSVHQGTDTQYF.

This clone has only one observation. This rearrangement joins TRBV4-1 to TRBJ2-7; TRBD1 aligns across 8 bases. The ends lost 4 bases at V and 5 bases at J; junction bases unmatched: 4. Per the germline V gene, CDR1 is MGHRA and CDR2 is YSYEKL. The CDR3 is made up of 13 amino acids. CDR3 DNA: TGCGCCAGCAGCCGGACAGGGAAAGACGAGCAGTACTTC. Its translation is CASSRTGKDEQYF.

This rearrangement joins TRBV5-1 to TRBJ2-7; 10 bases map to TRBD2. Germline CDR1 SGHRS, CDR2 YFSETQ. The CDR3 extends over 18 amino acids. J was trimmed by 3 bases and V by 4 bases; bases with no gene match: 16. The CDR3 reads CASSRSGGAEPSRYEQYF. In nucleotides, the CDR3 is TGCGCCAGCAGCCGAAGCGGGGGGGCCGAACCAAGTCGCTACGAGCAGTACTTC.

CDR3 coding DNA: TGTGCCAGCAGTTTTGGGCTGGGCTCCTACAATGAGCAGTTCTTC. Protein sequence: CASSFGLGSYNEQFF. The chain carries TRBV28 and TRBJ2-1; D is unresolved. The germline V and J ends were trimmed by 3 bases and 0 bases, with 9 bases remaining between them. CDR1 and CDR2 from the germline V gene are MDHEN and SYDVKM. The CDR3 loop spans 15 amino acids. Full variable domain (outside the CDR3, taken from reference TRBV28 and TRBJ2-1): DVKVTQSSRYLVKRTGEKVFLECVQDMDHENMFWYRQDPGLGLRLIYFSYDVKMKEKGDIPEGYSVSREKKERFSLILESASTNQTSMYLCASSFGLGSYNEQFFGPGTRLTVL.

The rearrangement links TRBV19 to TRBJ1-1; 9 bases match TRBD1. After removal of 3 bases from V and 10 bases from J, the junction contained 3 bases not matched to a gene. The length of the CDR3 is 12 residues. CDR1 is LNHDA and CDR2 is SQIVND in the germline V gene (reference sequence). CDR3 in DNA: TGTGCCAGTAGTATCACAGGGGGCAGAGCTTTCTTT. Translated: CASSITGGRAFF.

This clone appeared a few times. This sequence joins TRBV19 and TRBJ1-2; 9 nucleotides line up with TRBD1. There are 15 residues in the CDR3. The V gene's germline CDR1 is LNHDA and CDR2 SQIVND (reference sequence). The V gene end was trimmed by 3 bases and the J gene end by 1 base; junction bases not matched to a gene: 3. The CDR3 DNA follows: TGTGCCAGTAGTATCGCGACAGGGGGTAACTATGGCTACACCTTC. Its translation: CASSIATGGNYGYTF.

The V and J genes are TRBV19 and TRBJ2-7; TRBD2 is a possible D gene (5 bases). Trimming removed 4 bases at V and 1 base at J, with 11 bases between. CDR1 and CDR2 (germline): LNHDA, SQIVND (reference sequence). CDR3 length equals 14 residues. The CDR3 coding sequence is TGTGCCAGTAGTAGAACAGCGGATTCCTACGAGCAGTACTTC. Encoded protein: CASSRTADSYEQYF.

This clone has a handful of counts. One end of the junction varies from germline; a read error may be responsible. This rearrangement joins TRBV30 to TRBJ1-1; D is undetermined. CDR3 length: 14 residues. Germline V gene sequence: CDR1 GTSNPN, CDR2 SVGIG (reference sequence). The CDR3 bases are TGTGCCTGCAGTGAGGTCAACGCCGGCACTGAAGCTTTCTTT. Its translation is CACSEVNAGTEAFF.

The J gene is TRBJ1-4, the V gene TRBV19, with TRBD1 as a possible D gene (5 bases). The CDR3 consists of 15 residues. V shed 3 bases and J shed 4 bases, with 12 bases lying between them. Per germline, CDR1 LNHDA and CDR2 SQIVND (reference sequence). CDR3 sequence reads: CASSILGRRNEKLFF. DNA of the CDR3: TGTGCCAGTAGTATTTTGGGACGGCGTAATGAAAAACTGTTTTTT.

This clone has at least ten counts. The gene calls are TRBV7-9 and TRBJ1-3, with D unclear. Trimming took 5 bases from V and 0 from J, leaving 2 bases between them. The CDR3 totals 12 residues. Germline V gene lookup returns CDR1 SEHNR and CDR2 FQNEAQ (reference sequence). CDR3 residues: CASSPSGNTIYF. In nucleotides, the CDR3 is TGTGCCAGCAGCCCCTCTGGAAACACCATATATTTT.

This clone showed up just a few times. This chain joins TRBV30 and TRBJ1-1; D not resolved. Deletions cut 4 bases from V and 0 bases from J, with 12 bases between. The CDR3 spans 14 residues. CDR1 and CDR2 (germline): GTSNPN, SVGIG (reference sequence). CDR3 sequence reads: CAWMREAVNTEAFF. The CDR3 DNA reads TGTGCCTGGATGAGGGAGGCGGTGAACACTGAAGCTTTCTTT.

CDR3 DNA: TGCGCCAGCAGCCCGGACCTGGGACAGATTACGCAGTATTTT. Translated: CASSPDLGQITQYF. The V call is TRBV5-1, the J call TRBJ2-3; 7 positions agree with TRBD1. The CDR3 runs to 14 residues. Per germline, CDR1 SGHRS and CDR2 YFSETQ. J gave up 8 bases and V 4 bases, and 10 bases lay outside the gene matches.

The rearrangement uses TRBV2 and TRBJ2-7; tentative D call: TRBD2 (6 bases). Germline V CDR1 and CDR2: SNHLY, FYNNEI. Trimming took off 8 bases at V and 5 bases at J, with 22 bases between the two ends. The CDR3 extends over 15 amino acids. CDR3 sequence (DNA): TGTGCCAGCGCAGACCGGGACTGGGGAAGCCACGAGCAGTACTTC. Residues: CASADRDWGSHEQYF.

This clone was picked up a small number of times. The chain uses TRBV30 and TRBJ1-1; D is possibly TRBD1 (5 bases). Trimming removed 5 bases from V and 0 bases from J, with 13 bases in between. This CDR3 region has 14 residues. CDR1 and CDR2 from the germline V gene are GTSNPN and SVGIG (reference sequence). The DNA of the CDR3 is TGTGCCTGGGGGAGAGGGACGGTGAACACTGAAGCTTTCTTT. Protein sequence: CAWGRGTVNTEAFF.

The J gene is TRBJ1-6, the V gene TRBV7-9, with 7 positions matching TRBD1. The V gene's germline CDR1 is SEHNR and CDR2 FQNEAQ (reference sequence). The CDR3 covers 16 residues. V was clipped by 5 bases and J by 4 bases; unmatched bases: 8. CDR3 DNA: TGTGCCAGCAGCAGAAAGCAGGGGGGTTATAATTCACCCCTCCACTTT. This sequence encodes CASSRKQGGYNSPLHF.

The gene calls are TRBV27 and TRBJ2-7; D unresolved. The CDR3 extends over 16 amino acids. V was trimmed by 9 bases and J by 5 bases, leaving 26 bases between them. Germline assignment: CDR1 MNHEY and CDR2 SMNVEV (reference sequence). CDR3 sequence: CASKRSSPTLVDEQYF. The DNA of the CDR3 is TGTGCCAGTAAAAGATCATCACCTACACTTGTTGACGAGCAGTACTTC.

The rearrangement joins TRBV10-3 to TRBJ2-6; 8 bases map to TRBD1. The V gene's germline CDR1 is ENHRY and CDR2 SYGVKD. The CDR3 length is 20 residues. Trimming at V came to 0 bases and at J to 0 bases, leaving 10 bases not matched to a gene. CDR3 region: CAISESSRGLLLSGANVLTF. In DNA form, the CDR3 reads TGTGCCATCAGTGAGTCGTCCAGGGGGCTACTACTCTCTGGGGCCAACGTCCTGACTTTC.

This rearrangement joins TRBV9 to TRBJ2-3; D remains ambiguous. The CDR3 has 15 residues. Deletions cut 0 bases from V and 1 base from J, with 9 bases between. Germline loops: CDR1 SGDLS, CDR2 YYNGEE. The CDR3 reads CASSVARYGTDTQYF. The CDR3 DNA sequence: TGTGCCAGCAGCGTAGCGCGTTACGGCACAGATACGCAGTATTTT. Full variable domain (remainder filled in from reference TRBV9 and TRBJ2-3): DSGVTQTPKHLITATGQRVTLRCSPRSGDLSVYWYQQSLDQGLQFLIQYYNGEERAKGNILERFSAQQFPDLHSELNLSSLELGDSALYFCASSVARYGTDTQYFGPGTRLTVL.

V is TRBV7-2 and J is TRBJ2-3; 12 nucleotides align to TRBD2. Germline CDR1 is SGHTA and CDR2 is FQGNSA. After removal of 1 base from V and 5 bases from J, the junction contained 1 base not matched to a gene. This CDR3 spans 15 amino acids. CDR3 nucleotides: TGTGCCAGCAGCTTAGAACTAGCGGGAGGAGATACGCAGTATTTT. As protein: CASSLELAGGDTQYF.

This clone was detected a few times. CDR3 in DNA: TGTGCCAGCAGTGCTCGGGACAGGGCGTACGAGCAGTACTTC. Encoded protein: CASSARDRAYEQYF. The chain recombines TRBV6-6 with TRBJ2-7; 9 bases align to TRBD1. The CDR3 runs 14 residues. V was pared by 5 bases and J by 4 bases, with 6 bases of the junction left unmatched. Per germline, CDR1 MNHNY and CDR2 SVGAGI (reference sequence).

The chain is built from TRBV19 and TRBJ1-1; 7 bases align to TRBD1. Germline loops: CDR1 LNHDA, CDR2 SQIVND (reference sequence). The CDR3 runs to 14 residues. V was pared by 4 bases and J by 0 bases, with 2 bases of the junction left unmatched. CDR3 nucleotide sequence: TGTGCCAGTAGTACGACAGGGATGAACACTGAAGCTTTCTTT. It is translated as CASSTTGMNTEAFF.

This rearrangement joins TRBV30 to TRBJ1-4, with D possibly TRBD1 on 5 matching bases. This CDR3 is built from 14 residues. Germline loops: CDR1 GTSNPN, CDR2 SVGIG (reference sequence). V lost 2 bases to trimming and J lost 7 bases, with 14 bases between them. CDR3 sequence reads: CAWSLRGGGEKLFF. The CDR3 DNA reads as TGTGCCTGGAGTTTGAGGGGCGGGGGTGAAAAACTGTTTTTT.